These 21 T cell receptor beta chains came from one sample sequenced in a study of blood T cell repertoires in COVID-19. Method: immunoSEQ multiplex PCR; TCRdb's copy keeps in-frame clones and lacks some. The sample carries fewer than 200,000 clones, under 90% recorded once. Sequences were obtained from peripheral blood. The source of these receptors is a woman at least 80 years old with acute or convalescent COVID-19.

The chain recombines TRBV2 with TRBJ2-7, with D maybe TRBD1 (5 bases). The germline V and J ends were trimmed by 0 bases and 2 bases, with 11 bases remaining between them. Germline CDR1 and CDR2: SNHLY and FYNNEI. This CDR3 comprises 15 residues. The DNA of the CDR3 is TGTGCCAGCAGTGAAGCAAAGGGGCTCACCTACGAGCAGTACTTC. This translates into CASSEAKGLTYEQYF. The full variable domain, completed using reference TRBV2 and TRBJ2-7, is EPEVTQTPSHQVTQMGQEVILRCVPISNHLYFYWYRQILGQKVEFLVSFYNNEISEKSEIFDDQFSVERPDGSNFTLKIRSTKLEDSAMYFCASSEAKGLTYEQYFGPGTRLTVT.

This clone was counted only a few times. The J gene is TRBJ2-3, the V gene TRBV5-1; 10 nucleotides match TRBD1. This CDR3 region has 14 residues. Germline values: CDR1 SGHRS, CDR2 YFSETQ. With 4 bases clipped from V and 3 bases from J, the junction kept 2 bases outside the gene matches. The CDR3 bases are TGCGCCAGCAGCCCGGACAGGGGGACAGATACGCAGTATTTT. Its protein is CASSPDRGTDTQYF.

The rearrangement joins TRBV10-2 to TRBJ2-1, with 7 bases identical to TRBD1. The CDR3 spans 16 residues. The junction had 13 bases not matched to a gene; V was cut back by 7 bases and J by 4 bases. Germline loops: CDR1 WSHSY, CDR2 SAAADI. CDR3 nucleotide sequence: TGCGCCAGCACTGGAAGTACAGGGGCCATTTACAATGAGCAGTTCTTC. Amino acids: CASTGSTGAIYNEQFF.

This chain links TRBV19 with TRBJ2-7, with 7 nucleotides matching TRBD2. The J segment lost 3 bases and the V segment lost 6 bases, leaving 5 bases of the junction unmatched. The germline CDR1 and CDR2 sequences are LNHDA and SQIVND (reference sequence). The CDR3 covers 13 residues. The DNA for the CDR3 is TGTGCCAGTAGCAGGGCGGGAGACTACGAGCAGTACTTC. Protein: CASSRAGDYEQYF. Full variable domain (missing parts from reference TRBV19 and TRBJ2-7): DGGITQSPKYLFRKEGQNVTLSCEQNLNHDAMYWYRQDPGQGLRLIYYSQIVNDFQKGDIAEGYSVSREKKESFPLTVTSAQKNPTAFYLCASSRAGDYEQYFGPGTRLTVT.

The chain recombines TRBV24-1 with TRBJ1-5; D unclear. The V gene lost 5 bases and the J gene lost 0 bases, with 10 bases spanning the gap. The CDR3 consists of 15 residues. Germline V CDR1 and CDR2: KGHDR, SFDVKD. DNA of the CDR3: TGTGCCACCAGTGGGGCAGGATCTAGCAATCAGCCCCAGCATTTT. Residues: CATSGAGSSNQPQHF.

The V call is TRBV11-2, the J call TRBJ2-7; possible D gene TRBD1, 5 bases. The germline V and J ends were trimmed by 4 bases and 2 bases, with 6 bases remaining between them. Germline CDR1 SGHAT, CDR2 FQNNGV. This CDR3 contains 12 residues. CDR3 sequence: CASSSTAYEQYF. Here the CDR3 DNA reads TGTGCCAGCAGCTCGACAGCCTACGAGCAGTACTTC.

The rearrangement links TRBV7-2 to TRBJ2-3; 7 nucleotides line up with TRBD1. From germline, CDR1 is SGHTA and CDR2 FQGNSA. V was pared by 1 base and J by 5 bases, with 6 bases of the junction left unmatched. The CDR3 has 15 residues. The CDR3 loop is CASSLVGTAEDTQYF. The CDR3 coding sequence is TGTGCCAGCAGCTTAGTTGGGACAGCAGAAGATACGCAGTATTTT.

V and J are TRBV10-3 and TRBJ2-3; 8 bases fit TRBD1. Germline CDR1 reads ENHRY; CDR2 reads SYGVKD. This CDR3 spans 14 amino acids. The junction had 4 bases not matched to a gene; V was cut back by 6 bases and J by 2 bases. Here the CDR3 DNA reads TGTGCCATCAGCGGGACAGGCGTCACAGATACGCAGTATTTT. Amino acid sequence: CAISGTGVTDTQYF.

CDR3 in DNA: TGTGCCATACAGGGGGTCGGGTCCTACGAGCAGTACTTC. Its protein is CAIQGVGSYEQYF. The chain combines TRBV6-5 with TRBJ2-7; 8 bases are shared with TRBD1. The CDR3 extends over 13 amino acids. With V trimmed by 10 bases and J by 1 base, 6 bases remained unmatched. Per the germline V gene, CDR1 is MNHEY and CDR2 is SVGAGI.

The V and J genes are TRBV4-1 and TRBJ2-3; 9 bases are a match to TRBD2. V was clipped by 0 bases and J by 0 bases; unmatched bases: 13. The CDR3 is 20 amino acids. The germline gives CDR1 MGHRA, CDR2 YSYEKL. CDR3 region: CASSQDLETSGDPSTDTQYF. DNA for the CDR3: TGCGCCAGCAGCCAAGATTTGGAGACTAGCGGAGACCCTAGCACAGATACGCAGTATTTT.

This clone was detected only a few times. The CDR3, as DNA: TGTGCCTGGAATGCGGCGTCCTACGAGCAGTACTTC. Translating gives CAWNAASYEQYF. This chain uses TRBV30 with TRBJ2-7; the D is unclear. The V and J ends lost 4 bases and 1 base respectively, with 8 bases between them. This CDR3 region has 12 residues. In germline, CDR1 is GTSNPN, CDR2 SVGIG (reference sequence). Full variable domain (rest looked up from reference TRBV30 and TRBJ2-7): SQTIHQWPATLVQPVGSPLSLECTVEGTSNPNLYWYRQAAGRGLQLLFYSVGIGQISSEVPQNLSASRPQDRQFILSSKKLLLSDSGFYLCAWNAASYEQYFGPGTRLTVT.

The chain couples TRBV5-6 to TRBJ1-1, with TRBD1 matching 8 bases. Germline loops: CDR1 SGHDT, CDR2 YYEEEE. The CDR3 contains 16 residues. V lost 4 bases and J lost 0; bases outside the gene matches: 8. Here the CDR3 DNA reads TGTGCCAGCAGCAGACAGGGGATTGGGGTGAACACTGAAGCTTTCTTT. Its translation: CASSRQGIGVNTEAFF.

The chain couples TRBV15 to TRBJ1-4, with a weak D call TRBD1 (5 bases). The CDR3 contains 16 residues. Germline V gives CDR1 LNHNV, CDR2 YYDKDF (reference sequence). The ends were cut back, 0 bases at V and 8 bases at J, with 16 bases in the middle. The CDR3, as DNA: TGTGCCACCAGCAGAGATCTCGGGGGTTTGGAGGAAAAACTGTTTTTT. As protein: CATSRDLGGLEEKLFF.

The rearrangement uses TRBV5-1 and TRBJ2-5; 8 bases are shared with TRBD2. Per germline, CDR1 SGHRS and CDR2 YFSETQ. This CDR3 comprises 16 residues. The trim removed 0 bases at V and 1 base at J, leaving 5 bases unmatched. The DNA of the CDR3 is TGCGCCAGCAGCTTGGAAGGCGGGAGGAGCCAAGAGACCCAGTACTTC. It specifies CASSLEGGRSQETQYF.

This clone was observed a single time. The V call is TRBV28, the J call TRBJ1-2; weak D call: TRBD1 (5 bases). The V end was cut by 6 bases, the J end by 8 bases, with 19 bases between. Per germline, CDR1 MDHEN and CDR2 SYDVKM. The CDR3 has 14 amino acids. The CDR3 reads CASSQTGTWTGYTF. In DNA, the CDR3 is TGTGCCAGCAGCCAGACCGGGACTTGGACGGGCTACACCTTC.

Here the CDR3 reads CASSGGRLSNQPQHF. In DNA form, the CDR3 reads TGTGCCAGCAGTGGGGGGAGGCTATCCAATCAGCCCCAGCATTTT. The chain uses TRBV2 and TRBJ1-5, with D perhaps TRBD1 (5 bases). Germline loops: CDR1 SNHLY, CDR2 FYNNEI. The CDR3 sequence is 15 residues long. V lost 4 bases, J lost 3 bases, and 13 bases lay in between.

The chain combines TRBV12-5 with TRBJ1-2; 12 nucleotides line up with TRBD1. The CDR3 sequence is 16 residues long. The ends lost 2 bases at V and 8 bases at J; junction bases unmatched: 9. Per the germline V gene, CDR1 is LGHNT and CDR2 is FRNRAP. The CDR3 sequence: CASGLITGQGALGYTF. CDR3 DNA: TGTGCTAGTGGTTTGATCACGGGACAGGGGGCCTTAGGCTACACCTTC.

This chain connects TRBV2 to TRBJ1-1, with D tentatively TRBD1 (6 bases). This CDR3 has 13 amino acids. Germline V CDR1 and CDR2: SNHLY, FYNNEI. Trimming shortened V by 8 bases and J by 6 bases, and 16 bases separated the two germline ends. For the CDR3, the DNA is TGTGCCAGCGGTCCCAGGGGATATGCTGAAGCTTTCTTT. Protein: CASGPRGYAEAFF.

The V gene is TRBV5-6, the J gene TRBJ2-5, with 9 bases identical to TRBD1. Looked up from germline, CDR1 is SGHDT and CDR2 is YYEEEE. The length of the CDR3 is 14 residues. J was trimmed by 4 bases and V by 4 bases; bases with no gene match: 5. The DNA of the CDR3 is TGTGCCAGCAGCGCTGGACAGGGGAGAGAGACCCAGTACTTC. It specifies CASSAGQGRETQYF.

The sample holds a few counts of this clone. V is TRBV28 and J is TRBJ1-1; weak D call: TRBD1 (6 bases). CDR1 MDHEN and CDR2 SYDVKM come from the germline V gene. Trimming removed 6 bases from V and 5 bases from J, with 25 bases in between. This CDR3 has 17 residues. The CDR3 loop reads CASRRDRQGFEKTEAFF. The CDR3 DNA follows: TGTGCCAGCAGGCGAGACAGGCAAGGTTTTGAGAAGACTGAAGCTTTCTTT.

The V gene is TRBV7-6, the J gene TRBJ2-1; TRBD1 agrees at 8 bases. Germline V lookup: CDR1 SGHVS, CDR2 FNYEAQ. CDR3 size: 15 residues. The ends lost 5 bases at V and 0 bases at J; junction bases unmatched: 3. The CDR3 loop reads CASSAGQGSYNEQFF. DNA of the CDR3: TGTGCCAGCAGCGCTGGACAGGGCTCCTACAATGAGCAGTTCTTC.